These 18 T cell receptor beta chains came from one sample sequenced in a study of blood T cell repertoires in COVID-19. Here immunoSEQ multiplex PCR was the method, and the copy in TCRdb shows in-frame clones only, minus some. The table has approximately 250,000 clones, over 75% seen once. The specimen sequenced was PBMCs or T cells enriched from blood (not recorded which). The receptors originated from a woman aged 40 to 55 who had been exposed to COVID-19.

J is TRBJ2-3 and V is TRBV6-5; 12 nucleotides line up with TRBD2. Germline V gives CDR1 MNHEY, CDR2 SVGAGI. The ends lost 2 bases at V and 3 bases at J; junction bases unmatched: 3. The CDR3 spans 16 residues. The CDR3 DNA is TGTGCCAGCAGTTACACGACTAGCGGGAGTACAGATACGCAGTATTTT. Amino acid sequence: CASSYTTSGSTDTQYF.

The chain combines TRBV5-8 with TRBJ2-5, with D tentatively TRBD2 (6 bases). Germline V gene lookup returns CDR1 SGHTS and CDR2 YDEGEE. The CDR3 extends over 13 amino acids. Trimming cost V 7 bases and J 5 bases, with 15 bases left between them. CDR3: CASLRRGVETQYF. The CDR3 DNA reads TGTGCCAGCCTTAGGCGGGGTGTGGAGACCCAGTACTTC. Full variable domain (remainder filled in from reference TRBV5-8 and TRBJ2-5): EAGVTQSPTHLIKTRGQQATLRCSPISGHTSVYWYQQALGLGLQFLLWYDEGEERNRGNFPPRFSGRQFPNYSSELNVNALELEDSALYLCASLRRGVETQYFGPGTRLLVL.

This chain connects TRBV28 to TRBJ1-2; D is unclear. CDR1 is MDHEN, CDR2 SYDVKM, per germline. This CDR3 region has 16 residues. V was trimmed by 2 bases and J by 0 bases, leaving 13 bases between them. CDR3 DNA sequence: TGTGCCAGCAGTTTAAGAATCGGGGAAGCTAACTATGGCTACACCTTC. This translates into CASSLRIGEANYGYTF.

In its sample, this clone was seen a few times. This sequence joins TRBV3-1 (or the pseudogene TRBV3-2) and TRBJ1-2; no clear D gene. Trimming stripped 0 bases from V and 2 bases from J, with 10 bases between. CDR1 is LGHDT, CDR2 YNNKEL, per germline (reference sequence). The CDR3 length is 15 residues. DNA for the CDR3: TGTGCCAGCAGCCAAGATTATCTCCTAAACTATGGCTACACCTTC. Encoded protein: CASSQDYLLNYGYTF.

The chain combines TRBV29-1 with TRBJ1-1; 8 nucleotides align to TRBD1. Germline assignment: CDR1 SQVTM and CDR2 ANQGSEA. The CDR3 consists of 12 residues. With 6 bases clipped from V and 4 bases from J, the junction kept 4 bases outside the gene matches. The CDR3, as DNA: TGCAGCGTCGCCACAGGGGGCACTGAAGCTTTCTTT. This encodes CSVATGGTEAFF.

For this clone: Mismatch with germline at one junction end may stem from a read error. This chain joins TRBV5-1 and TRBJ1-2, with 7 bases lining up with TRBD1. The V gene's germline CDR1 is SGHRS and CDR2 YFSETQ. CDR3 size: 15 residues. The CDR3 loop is CASSLAPGQSYGYTF. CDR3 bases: TGTGCCAGCAGCTTGGCCCCGGGACAGTCCTATGGCTACACCTTC. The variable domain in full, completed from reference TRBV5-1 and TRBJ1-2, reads KAGVTQTPRYLIKTRGQQVTLSCSPISGHRSVSWYQQTPGQGLQFLFEYFSETQRNKGNFPGRFSGRQFSNSRSEMNVSTLELGDSALYLCASSLAPGQSYGYTFGSGTRLTVV.

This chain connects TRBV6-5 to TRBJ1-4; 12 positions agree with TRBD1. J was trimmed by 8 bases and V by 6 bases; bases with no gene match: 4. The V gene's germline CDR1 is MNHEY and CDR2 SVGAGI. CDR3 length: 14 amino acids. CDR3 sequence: CASSRDRGPEKLFF. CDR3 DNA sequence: TGTGCCAGCAGCCGGGACAGGGGGCCCGAAAAACTGTTTTTT.

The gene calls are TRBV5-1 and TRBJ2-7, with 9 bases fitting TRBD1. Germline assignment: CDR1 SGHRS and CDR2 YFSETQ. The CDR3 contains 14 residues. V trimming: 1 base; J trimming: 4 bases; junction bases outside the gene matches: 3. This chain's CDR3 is CASSLTGGKYEQYF. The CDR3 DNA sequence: TGCGCCAGCAGCTTGACAGGGGGCAAATACGAGCAGTACTTC.

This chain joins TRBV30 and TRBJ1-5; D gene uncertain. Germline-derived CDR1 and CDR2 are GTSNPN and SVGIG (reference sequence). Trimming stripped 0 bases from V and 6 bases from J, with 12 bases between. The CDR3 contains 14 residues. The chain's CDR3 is CAWSVPGIRQPQHF. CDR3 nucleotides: TGTGCCTGGAGTGTCCCGGGGATTCGTCAGCCCCAGCATTTT.

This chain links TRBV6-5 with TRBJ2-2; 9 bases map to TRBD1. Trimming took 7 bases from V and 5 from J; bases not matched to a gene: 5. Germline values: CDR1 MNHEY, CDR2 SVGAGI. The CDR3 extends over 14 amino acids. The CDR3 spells CASIRTGATGELFF. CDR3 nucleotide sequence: TGTGCCAGCATCAGGACAGGGGCAACCGGGGAGCTGTTTTTT.

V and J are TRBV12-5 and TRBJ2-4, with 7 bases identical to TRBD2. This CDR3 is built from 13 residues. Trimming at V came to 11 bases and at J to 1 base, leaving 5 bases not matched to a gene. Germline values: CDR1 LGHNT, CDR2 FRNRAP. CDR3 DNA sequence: TGTGCTGGGGGGGACCTGGCCAAAAACATTCAGTACTTC. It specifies CAGGDLAKNIQYF.

The CDR3, as DNA: TGTGCCAGCAGCCGACCTAGGCAGGGGAATTACTATGGCTACACCTTC. Amino acid sequence: CASSRPRQGNYYGYTF. The chain couples TRBV4-2 to TRBJ1-2, with D tentatively TRBD1 (6 bases). This CDR3 contains 16 residues. The V and J ends lost 4 bases and 3 bases respectively, with 18 bases between them. Per the germline V gene, CDR1 is LGHNA and CDR2 is YNFKEQ.

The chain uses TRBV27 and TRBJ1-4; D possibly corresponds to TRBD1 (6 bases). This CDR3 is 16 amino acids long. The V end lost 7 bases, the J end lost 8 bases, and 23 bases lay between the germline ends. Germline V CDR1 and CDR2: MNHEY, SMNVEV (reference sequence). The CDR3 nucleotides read TGTGCCAGCAAACCAAACCCAGGGGCCTTGAACGAAAAACTGTTTTTT. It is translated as CASKPNPGALNEKLFF.

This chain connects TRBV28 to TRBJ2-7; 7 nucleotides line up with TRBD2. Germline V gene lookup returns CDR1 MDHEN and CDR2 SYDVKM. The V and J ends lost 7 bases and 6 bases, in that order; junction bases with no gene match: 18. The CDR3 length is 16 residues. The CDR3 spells CASTQSGVSAPGEQYF. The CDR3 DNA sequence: TGTGCCAGCACCCAAAGCGGGGTTTCCGCGCCTGGCGAGCAGTACTTC.

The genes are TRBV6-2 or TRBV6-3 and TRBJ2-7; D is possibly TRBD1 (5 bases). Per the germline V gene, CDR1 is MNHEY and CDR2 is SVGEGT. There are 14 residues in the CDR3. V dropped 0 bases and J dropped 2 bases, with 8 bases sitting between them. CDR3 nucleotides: TGTGCCAGCAGTTACTCTACCAGGGCCTACGAGCAGTACTTC. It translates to CASSYSTRAYEQYF.

DNA of the CDR3: TGTGCCAGTATAGAAGCGCCCGGGGAGCTGTTTTTT. Translating gives CASIEAPGELFF. The chain employs TRBV19 and TRBJ2-2; D is unclear. Looked up from germline, CDR1 is LNHDA and CDR2 is SQIVND (reference sequence). The CDR3 consists of 12 residues. Between the trimmed V and J ends, which lost 7 bases and 6 bases, there was a span of 9 bases.

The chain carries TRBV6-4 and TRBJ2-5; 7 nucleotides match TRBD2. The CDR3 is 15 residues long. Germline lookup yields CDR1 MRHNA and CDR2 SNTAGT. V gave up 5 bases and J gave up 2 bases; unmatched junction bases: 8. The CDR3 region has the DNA TGTGCCAGCAGTCCAGATGGGGGGGGACAAGAGACCCAGTACTTC. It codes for CASSPDGGGQETQYF.

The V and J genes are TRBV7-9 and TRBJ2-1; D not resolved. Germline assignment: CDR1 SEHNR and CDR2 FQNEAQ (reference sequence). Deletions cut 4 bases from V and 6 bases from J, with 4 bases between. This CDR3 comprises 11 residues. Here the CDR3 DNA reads TGTGCCAGCAGCTCTTTCAATGAGCAGTTCTTC. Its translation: CASSSFNEQFF.